This T cell receptor beta chain was recovered during a study of blood T cell repertoires in COVID-19. Study summary: PBMCs, B-cell-depleted T cells, or T cells were the source of the cDNA or gDNA that made up the material.

As processed by the authors: Reference gene primer amplification in the assay estimated nucleated cell counts. Profiling relied on immunoSEQ multiplex PCR, and the TCRdb table lists in-frame clones only, not all of them. D and trimming were read from the DNA, whereas the V and J calls and clone size are those reported in that table. The sample consists of some 180,000 clones, about 70% of them appearing once. Sequenced: peripheral blood. The clonotype originates from a woman between 45 and 60 years old with active or convalescent COVID-19.

This CDR3 reads CASSGVTSYEQYF. Written as DNA, the CDR3 is TGTGCCTCCTCCGGGGTGACATCCTACGAGCAGTACTTC. V gene TRBV24-1 combines with J gene TRBJ2-7; D is possibly TRBD2 (5 bases). CDR1 is KGHDR and CDR2 is SFDVKD in the germline V gene. This CDR3 contains 13 residues. V lost 12 bases and J 1 base, leaving 15 bases between the germline ends.